These T cell receptor beta chains were read from a single sample in a study of OX40 agonist ivuxolimab in advanced cancers. Here immunoSEQ multiplex PCR was the method, and the copy in TCRdb shows in-frame clones only, minus some. The table records tens of thousands of clones, around 89% of them present only once. Source: CD4+ or CD8+ T cells sorted from blood, taken in a trial of the OX40 agonist ivuxolimab. Source of these receptors: an adult with an advanced solid tumor such as melanoma, head and neck, liver or kidney cancer. The CDR3 runs from the conserved cysteine through the conserved F or W. D genes are given only for firm matches. Some rows mark clone size as missing; the rest say once, few, many or name a class of expanded clone.

j_call clone_size v_call d_call cdr3_nt cdr3_aa
TRBJ2-1 . TRBV7-2 TRBD2 TGTGCCAGCAGCTTACAACGCGGGAGTCACAATGAGCAGTTCTTC CASSLQRGSHNEQFF
TRBJ1-5 . TRBV2 TRBD1 TGTGCCAGCAGGTTGACAGGGGACGGCAATCAGCCCCAGCATTTT CASRLTGDGNQPQHF
TRBJ1-5 . TRBV28 . TGTGCCAGCAGTTTAGGGAGGGAGAATCAGCCCCAGCATTTT CASSLGRENQPQHF
TRBJ1-2 . TRBV28 . TGTGCCAGCAGTTTTATCAGGGCAATTAACTATGGCTACACCTTC CASSFIRAINYGYTF
TRBJ2-7 . TRBV28 TRBD1 TGTGCCAGCAGTACCCCAGGGGGCCGAAGCTCCTACGAGCAGTACTTC CASSTPGGRSSYEQYF
TRBJ2-7 . TRBV5-1 TRBD1 TGCGCCAGCAGCTTGCCCCGGGACAGGGCCCCCGAGCAGTACTTC CASSLPRDRAPEQYF
TRBJ1-6 . TRBV7-6 . TGTGCCAGCAGCTTAGAAACGGGCTCTCGTTCACCCCTCCACTTT CASSLETGSRSPLHF
TRBJ2-5 . TRBV5-1 TRBD2 TGCGCCAGCAGTATGGGACTAGCGGGAGGAGAGACCCAGTACTTC CASSMGLAGGETQYF
TRBJ1-2 . TRBV7-2 . TGTGCCAGCAGCTTAGATCGGGGCGTCAACTATGGCTACACCTTC CASSLDRGVNYGYTF
TRBJ2-7 . TRBV6-5 TRBD2 TGTGCCAGCAGTTCGGGACTAAATTACGAGCAGTACTTC CASSSGLNYEQYF
TRBJ2-1 . TRBV12-2 . TGTGCAAGTCGCTTAGTCCAGCGGGAGGGCAATGAGCAGTTCTTC CASRLVQREGNEQFF
TRBJ2-5 . TRBV6-5 . TGTGCCAGCAGCCCAACTGGGGGAGGGACCCAGTACTTC CASSPTGGGTQYF
TRBJ1-1 . TRBV4-2 . TGTGCCAGCAGCCAAGCGTCCATGAACACTGAAGCTTTCTTT CASSQASMNTEAFF
TRBJ2-3 once TRBV5-4 TRBD2 TGTGCCAGCAGCTCGGGACTAGCGGGAGGGGGCCGCACAGATACGCAGTATTTT CASSSGLAGGGRTDTQYF
TRBJ1-1 . TRBV29-1 . TGCAGCGTTGTACAGGCTACTGAAGCTTTCTTT CSVVQATEAFF
TRBJ1-1 . TRBV5-5 . TGTGCCAGCAGCCTCAGGCGGGACTCTGAAGCTTTCTTT CASSLRRDSEAFF
TRBJ1-2 . TRBV5-4 . TGTGCCAGCAGCTCGACAGGTCGCGGCGGCTACACCTTC CASSSTGRGGYTF